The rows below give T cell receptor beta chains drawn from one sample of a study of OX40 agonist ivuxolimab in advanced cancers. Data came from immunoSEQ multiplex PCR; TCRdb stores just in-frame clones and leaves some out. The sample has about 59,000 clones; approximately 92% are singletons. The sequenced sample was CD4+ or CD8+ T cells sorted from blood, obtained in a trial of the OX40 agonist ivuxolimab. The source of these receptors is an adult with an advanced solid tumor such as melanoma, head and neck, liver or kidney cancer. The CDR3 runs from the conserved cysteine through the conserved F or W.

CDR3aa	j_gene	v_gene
CASSLEGGTLDTQYF	TRBJ2-3	TRBV7-8
CATSRTAGPTSGANVLTF	TRBJ2-6	TRBV15
CASSVVDSNNEQFF	TRBJ2-1	TRBV9
CAWRALTSGGGANVLTF	TRBJ2-6	TRBV30
CATAVEDSHQPQHF	TRBJ1-5	TRBV7-9
CASSQDGVEGAKNIQYF	TRBJ2-4	TRBV4-3
CASSFRVSIQYF	TRBJ2-4	TRBV28
CASSRGQGFQPQHF	TRBJ1-5	TRBV27
CASGSSPSSGYTF	TRBJ1-2	TRBV12-5
CAWSTGDMNTEAFF	TRBJ1-1	TRBV30
CASRPVMSSGNTIYF	TRBJ1-3	TRBV6-1
CASNPGDPNYGYTF	TRBJ1-2	TRBV6-5
CASSQEGEGIDTEAFF	TRBJ1-1	TRBV4-1
CASSYSRNQPQHF	TRBJ1-5	TRBV6-6
CASMVWGNEQFF	TRBJ2-1	TRBV7-8
CASSLEFYLRQGTFYGYTF	TRBJ1-2	TRBV7-4
CATSRDQGTDTQYF	TRBJ2-3	TRBV15
CASSQQGLPNYGYTF	TRBJ1-2	TRBV2
CASSLAGSGNTIYF	TRBJ1-3	TRBV11-3
CASSYSLRDAFGYTF	TRBJ1-2	TRBV6-6
CASSSTPDSGLTF	TRBJ1-2	TRBV7-9
CASSFQETQYF	TRBJ2-5	TRBV5-4
CASSRQGARQPQHF	TRBJ1-5	TRBV28
CASSIRHTEAFF	TRBJ1-1	TRBV11-1
CASSFSAGPAAQPQHF	TRBJ1-5	TRBV27
CASSLPLKPEGAEGNTIYF	TRBJ1-3	TRBV28
CASSSASGGLTSTDTQYF	TRBJ2-3	TRBV28
CASSFRGGTEAFF	TRBJ1-1	TRBV6-5
CASSLEPSSGNTIYF	TRBJ1-3	TRBV4-1
CASSGWLAGESETQYF	TRBJ2-5	TRBV2
CASSFWGNTEAFF	TRBJ1-1	TRBV28
CASSWFTGARDTQYF	TRBJ2-3	TRBV18
CASSEELGRGSSGANVLTF	TRBJ2-6	TRBV6-1
CASSLASGTPLPNTQYF	TRBJ2-3	TRBV7-2
CASSYSIAGNGNEQFF	TRBJ2-1	TRBV6-5
CSVERGGLKTQYF	TRBJ2-5	TRBV29-1
CASSEILRRGSNQPQHF	TRBJ1-5	TRBV6-1
CASTGHHLKYNSPLHF	TRBJ1-6	TRBV28
CARSLGDRLSNQPQHF	TRBJ1-5	TRBV5-3
CASSQERGVSNQPQHF	TRBJ1-5	TRBV4-2
CASSFPFGRSLDGEQFF	TRBJ2-1	TRBV7-9
CASKAANSHNEKLFF	TRBJ1-4	TRBV2
CAWSVRSSGNTIYF	TRBJ1-3	TRBV30
CASSGRTGENTEAFF	TRBJ1-1	TRBV7-3
CASSLNPQGVSTDTQYF	TRBJ2-3	TRBV28
CASSFLRGNQPQHF	TRBJ1-5	TRBV28
CASSFGHSYEQYF	TRBJ2-7	TRBV28
CASSQVEGGQPQHF	TRBJ1-5	TRBV4-3